The 19 T cell receptor beta chains listed next were all sequenced from one sample in a study of cytomegalovirus exposure and HLA in healthy donors. Libraries were prepared by immunoSEQ multiplex PCR; TCRdb keeps only in-frame clonotypes and omits some of them. The table lists about 150,000 clones, about nine tenths of them singletons. The sequenced sample was PBMCs. The receptors derive from a woman aged 25-40 years in good health and CMV-seropositive.

The V and J genes are TRBV19 and TRBJ1-2, with 7 nucleotides matching TRBD1. The germline V gene has CDR1 LNHDA and CDR2 SQIVND (reference sequence). The CDR3 extends over 17 amino acids. V shed 1 base and J 4 bases; nucleotides not matched to a gene: 12. CDR3 DNA: TGTGCCAGTAGTATAGCGTTTGGAGACAGGGCCGTCTATGGCTACACCTTC. Encoded protein: CASSIAFGDRAVYGYTF.

The chain carries TRBV4-1 and TRBJ1-5; the D is unclear. V shed 0 bases and J shed 7 bases, with 13 bases lying between them. Germline assignment: CDR1 MGHRA and CDR2 YSYEKL. The length of the CDR3 is 15 residues. The CDR3 DNA reads as TGCGCCAGCAGCCAAGATCTCCGGGGAGGGCAGCCCCAGCATTTT. This translates into CASSQDLRGGQPQHF.

The chain has TRBV6-6 and TRBJ2-7; 7 bases fit TRBD2. The CDR3 loop spans 14 amino acids. Germline-derived CDR1 and CDR2 are MNHNY and SVGAGI (reference sequence). V trimming: 2 bases; J trimming: 4 bases; junction bases outside the gene matches: 5. The CDR3 here is CASSYQRDLYEQYF. The CDR3 nucleotides are TGTGCCAGCAGTTACCAGCGGGACCTGTACGAGCAGTACTTC.

The table lists this clone with a count of one. The chain recombines TRBV18 with TRBJ2-3; no clear D. The CDR3 is 11 residues long. V was pared by 3 bases and J by 5 bases, with 3 bases between. Looked up from germline, CDR1 is KGHSH and CDR2 is LQKENI. This chain's CDR3 is CASSPIDTQYF. The CDR3 bases are TGTGCCAGCTCACCTATAGATACGCAGTATTTT.

The chain combines TRBV5-4 with TRBJ1-3; D ambiguous. CDR3 length: 14 amino acids. Deletions cut 0 bases from V and 1 base from J, with 5 bases between. CDR1 and CDR2 (germline): SGHNT, YYREEE (reference sequence). CDR3 region: CASSLAGSGNTIYF. CDR3 DNA: TGTGCCAGCAGCTTGGCGGGTTCTGGAAACACCATATATTTT.

The V gene is TRBV14, the J gene TRBJ2-2, with D unresolved. Trimming stripped 0 bases from V and 13 bases from J, with 15 bases between. Per germline, CDR1 SGHDN and CDR2 FVKESK. The CDR3 has 14 residues. CDR3 protein: CASSQERDSRGLFF. CDR3 nucleotide sequence: TGTGCCAGCAGCCAAGAAAGAGACTCCCGAGGGCTGTTTTTT.

This chain connects TRBV7-9 to TRBJ2-3, with a weak D call TRBD2 (6 bases). Germline-derived CDR1 and CDR2 are SEHNR and FQNEAQ (reference sequence). V lost 4 bases to trimming and J lost 5 bases, with 7 bases between them. The CDR3 spans 12 residues. CDR3 sequence reads: CASSSGLDTQYF. CDR3 nucleotide sequence: TGTGCCAGCAGCTCGGGACTAGATACGCAGTATTTT.

This clone has just a few counts. This chain uses TRBV2 with TRBJ1-5, with D perhaps matching TRBD1 (5 bases). Germline V gene lookup returns CDR1 SNHLY and CDR2 FYNNEI. Deletions cut 5 bases from V and 2 bases from J, with 10 bases between. This CDR3 is 14 amino acids long. The CDR3 sequence: CASSQGSGNQPQHF. The DNA of the CDR3 is TGTGCCAGCAGTCAGGGATCCGGCAATCAGCCCCAGCATTTT.

The V call is TRBV7-9, the J call TRBJ2-1, with 8 bases fitting TRBD2. V lost 3 bases to trimming and J lost 9 bases; unmatched junction nucleotides: 13. The V gene's germline CDR1 is SEHNR and CDR2 FQNEAQ (reference sequence). The CDR3 loop spans 16 amino acids. In DNA form, the CDR3 reads TGTGCCAGCAGCTTCGTTCCGGGACTAGAGGATACTGAGCAGTTCTTC. The encoded protein is CASSFVPGLEDTEQFF.

This sequence joins TRBV27 and TRBJ2-1; 8 bases fit TRBD2. The V gene end was trimmed by 4 bases and the J gene end by 4 bases; junction bases not matched to a gene: 3. Germline V gene sequence: CDR1 MNHEY, CDR2 SMNVEV (reference sequence). There are 14 residues in the CDR3. The CDR3 here is CASSYQREYNEQFF. The CDR3 region has the DNA TGTGCCAGCAGTTATCAGCGGGAGTACAATGAGCAGTTCTTC.

J is TRBJ2-3 and V is TRBV7-7; 10 bases are shared with TRBD2. Germline assignment: CDR1 SSHAT and CDR2 FNYEAQ (reference sequence). J was trimmed by 3 bases and V by 3 bases; bases with no gene match: 3. There are 15 residues in the CDR3. CDR3 bases: TGTGCCAGCAGCTTTCGAGCGGGAGGGACAGATACGCAGTATTTT. The encoded protein is CASSFRAGGTDTQYF.

The V gene is TRBV19, the J gene TRBJ2-3, with D perhaps TRBD2 (5 bases). The CDR3 has 14 residues. CDR1 and CDR2 (germline): LNHDA, SQIVND (reference sequence). V lost 3 bases and J 2 bases, leaving 9 bases between the germline ends. DNA for the CDR3: TGTGCCAGTAGTATTGGAGGATCCACAGATACGCAGTATTTT. It specifies CASSIGGSTDTQYF.

V and J are TRBV6-1 and TRBJ2-2; D not resolved. CDR1 is MNHNS, CDR2 SASEGT, per germline. Between the trimmed V and J ends, which lost 4 bases and 3 bases, there was a span of 15 bases. CDR3 size: 16 residues. The CDR3 sequence: CASSGRSGWDTGELFF. Written as DNA, the CDR3 is TGTGCCAGCAGTGGACGATCGGGTTGGGACACCGGGGAGCTGTTTTTT.

This chain uses TRBV10-1 with TRBJ2-7, with 7 bases identical to TRBD1. The CDR3 contains 14 residues. The V segment lost 5 bases and the J segment 2 bases; nucleotides outside the gene matches: 6. CDR1 and CDR2 from the germline V gene are WNHNN and SYGVQD (reference sequence). The DNA of the CDR3 is TGCGCCAGCAGTCCCCGGGACAGCCCCTACGAGCAGTACTTC. Translating it yields CASSPRDSPYEQYF.

The rearrangement joins TRBV5-6 to TRBJ2-2, with D uncertain. V was cut by 2 bases and J by 0 bases, with 11 bases left in between. CDR1 SGHDT and CDR2 YYEEEE come from the germline V gene. The CDR3 has 16 amino acids. The CDR3 bases are TGTGCCAGCAGCTTCCAGGTTCAGACGAACACCGGGGAGCTGTTTTTT. This gives the protein CASSFQVQTNTGELFF.

In its sample, this clone was seen once. The rearrangement joins TRBV11-2 to TRBJ1-1; 8 positions match TRBD1. The ends lost 5 bases at V and 2 bases at J; junction bases unmatched: 7. In germline, CDR1 is SGHAT, CDR2 FQNNGV. This CDR3 comprises 15 residues. CDR3: CASSPGTGLNTEAFF. DNA for the CDR3: TGTGCCAGCAGCCCCGGGACAGGATTAAACACTGAAGCTTTCTTT.

This clone was counted a single time. V is TRBV28 and J is TRBJ2-3; possibly TRBD1 for D (6 bases). The length of the CDR3 is 14 residues. Germline CDR1 and CDR2: MDHEN and SYDVKM. The germline V and J ends were trimmed by 2 bases and 4 bases, with 10 bases remaining between them. The CDR3 protein is CASSLSPGADTQYF. In DNA, the CDR3 is TGTGCCAGCAGTTTAAGCCCAGGGGCAGATACGCAGTATTTT. The full variable domain, rest sourced from reference TRBV28 and TRBJ2-3, is DVKVTQSSRYLVKRTGEKVFLECVQDMDHENMFWYRQDPGLGLRLIYFSYDVKMKEKGDIPEGYSVSREKKERFSLILESASTNQTSMYLCASSLSPGADTQYFGPGTRLTVL.

The table lists this clone with a count of one. V is TRBV29-1 and J is TRBJ2-2, with 8 bases identical to TRBD1. V lost 6 bases to trimming and J lost 2 bases; unmatched junction nucleotides: 5. CDR1 is SQVTM, CDR2 ANQGSEA, per germline. The CDR3 spans 14 residues. The CDR3 is CSVRTGTNTGELFF. CDR3 nucleotides: TGCAGCGTCCGGACAGGGACAAACACCGGGGAGCTGTTTTTT.

The chain joins TRBV6-6 to TRBJ1-4, with D perhaps TRBD1 (6 bases). Trimming took 3 bases from V and 5 from J, leaving 13 bases between them. Germline CDR1 reads MNHNY; CDR2 reads SVGAGI (reference sequence). CDR3 length equals 15 residues. This CDR3 reads CASSYIGGQNEKLFF. CDR3 DNA sequence: TGTGCCAGCAGTTATATCGGGGGGCAAAATGAAAAACTGTTTTTT.